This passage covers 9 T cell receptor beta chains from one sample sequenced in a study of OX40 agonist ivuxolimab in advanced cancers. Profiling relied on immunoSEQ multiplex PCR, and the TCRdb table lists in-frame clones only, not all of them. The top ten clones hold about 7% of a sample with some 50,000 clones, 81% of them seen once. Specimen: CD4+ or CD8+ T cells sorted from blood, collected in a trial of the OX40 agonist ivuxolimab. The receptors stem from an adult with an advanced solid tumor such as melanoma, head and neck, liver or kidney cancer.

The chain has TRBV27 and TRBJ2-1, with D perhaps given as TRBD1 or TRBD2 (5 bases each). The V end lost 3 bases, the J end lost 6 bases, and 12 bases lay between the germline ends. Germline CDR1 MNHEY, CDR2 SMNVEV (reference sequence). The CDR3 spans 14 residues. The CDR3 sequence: CASSLGTVVNEQFF. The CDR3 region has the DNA TGTGCCAGCAGTTTGGGGACCGTTGTCAATGAGCAGTTCTTC.

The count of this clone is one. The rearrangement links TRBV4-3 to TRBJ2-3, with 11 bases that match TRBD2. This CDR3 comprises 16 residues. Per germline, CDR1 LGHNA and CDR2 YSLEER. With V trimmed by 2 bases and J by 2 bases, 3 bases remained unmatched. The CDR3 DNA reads TGCGCCAGCAGCCAACGGGGACTAGCGGCCACAGATACGCAGTATTTT. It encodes CASSQRGLAATDTQYF.

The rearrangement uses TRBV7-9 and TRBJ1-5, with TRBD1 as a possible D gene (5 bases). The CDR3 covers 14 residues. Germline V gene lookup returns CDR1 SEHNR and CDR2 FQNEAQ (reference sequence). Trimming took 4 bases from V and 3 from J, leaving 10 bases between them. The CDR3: CASSSGGVNQPQHF. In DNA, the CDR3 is TGTGCCAGCAGCTCCGGGGGTGTCAATCAGCCCCAGCATTTT.

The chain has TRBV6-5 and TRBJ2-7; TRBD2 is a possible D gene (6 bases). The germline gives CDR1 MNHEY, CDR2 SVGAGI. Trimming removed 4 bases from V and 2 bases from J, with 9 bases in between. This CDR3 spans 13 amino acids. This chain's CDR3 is CASSFSGTYEQYF. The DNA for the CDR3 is TGTGCCAGCAGTTTTAGCGGTACCTACGAGCAGTACTTC.

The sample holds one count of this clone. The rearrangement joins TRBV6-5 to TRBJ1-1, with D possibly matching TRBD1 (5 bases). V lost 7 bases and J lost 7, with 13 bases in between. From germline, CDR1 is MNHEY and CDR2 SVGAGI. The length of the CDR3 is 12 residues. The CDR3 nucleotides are TGTGCCAGCACCTTCGGAGACAGTGAAGCTTTCTTT. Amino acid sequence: CASTFGDSEAFF.

The CDR3 bases are TGTGCCAGCAGCTTAGCGTTCTGGGACGAGCAGTACGTC. Its translation: CASSLAFWDEQYV. The chain combines TRBV7-9 with TRBJ2-7; D is undetermined. CDR3 length: 13 amino acids. CDR1 and CDR2 from the germline V gene are SEHNR and FQNEAQ (reference sequence). Trimming took off 0 bases at V and 5 bases at J, with 8 bases between the two ends.

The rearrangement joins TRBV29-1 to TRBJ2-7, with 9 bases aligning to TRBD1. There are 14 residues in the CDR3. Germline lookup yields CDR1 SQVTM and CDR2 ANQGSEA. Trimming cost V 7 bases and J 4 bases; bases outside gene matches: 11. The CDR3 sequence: CSAEGQGSRYEQYF. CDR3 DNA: TGCAGCGCGGAGGGACAGGGAAGCCGGTACGAGCAGTACTTC.

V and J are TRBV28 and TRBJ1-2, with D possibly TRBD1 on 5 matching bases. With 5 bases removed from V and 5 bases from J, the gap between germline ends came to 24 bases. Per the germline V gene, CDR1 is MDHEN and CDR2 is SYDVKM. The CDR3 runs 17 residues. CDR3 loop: CASSPPGTSLAEYGYTF. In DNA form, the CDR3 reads TGTGCCAGCAGTCCTCCCGGGACTTCTCTCGCGGAGTATGGCTACACCTTC.

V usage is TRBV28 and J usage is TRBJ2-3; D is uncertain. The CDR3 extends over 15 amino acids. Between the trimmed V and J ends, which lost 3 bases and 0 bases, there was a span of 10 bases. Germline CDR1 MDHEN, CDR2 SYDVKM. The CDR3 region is CASSFGVTSTDTQYF. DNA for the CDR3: TGTGCCAGCAGTTTTGGGGTAACTAGCACAGATACGCAGTATTTT. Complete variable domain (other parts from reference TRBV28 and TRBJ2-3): DVKVTQSSRYLVKRTGEKVFLECVQDMDHENMFWYRQDPGLGLRLIYFSYDVKMKEKGDIPEGYSVSREKKERFSLILESASTNQTSMYLCASSFGVTSTDTQYFGPGTRLTVL.